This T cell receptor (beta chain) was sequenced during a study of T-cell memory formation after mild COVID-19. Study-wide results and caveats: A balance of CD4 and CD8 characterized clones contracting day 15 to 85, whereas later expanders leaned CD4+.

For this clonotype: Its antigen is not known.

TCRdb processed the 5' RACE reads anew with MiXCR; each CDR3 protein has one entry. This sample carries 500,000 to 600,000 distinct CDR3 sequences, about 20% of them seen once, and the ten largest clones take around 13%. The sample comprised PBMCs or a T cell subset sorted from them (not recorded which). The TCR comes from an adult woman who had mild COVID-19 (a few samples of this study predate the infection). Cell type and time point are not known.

CDR3 nucleotides: TGTGCCAGCTATTCCGGGACTAGCGGATACAATGAGCAGTTCTTC. It specifies CASYSGTSGYNEQFF. The chain carries TRBV12-3 or TRBV12-4 and TRBJ2-1; 11 nucleotides align to TRBD2. The CDR3 runs 15 residues. Trimming cost V 8 bases and J 4 bases; bases outside gene matches: 7.